This T cell receptor (beta chain) comes out of a study of T cells in Graves' hyperthyroidism and ophthalmopathy. CDR1 is MNHEY and CDR2 is SVGEGT in the germline V gene. Trimming shortened V by 2 bases and J by 7 bases, and 9 bases separated the two germline ends. The CDR3 consists of 12 residues. Cells are PBMCs isolated from around 9.4 ml of fresh blood. Amplified TCR beta CDR3 regions came from RNA transcripts. The HTBI primer set drove a first-round RT-PCR of the TCR CDR3. Each CDR3 protein is one row after TCRdb ran MiXCR on the multiplex PCR reads. The sample lists hundreds of thousands of distinct CDR3 sequences; 25% to 30% were seen once. This clonotype came up a few times.

Source material: blood. The V and J genes are TRBV6-2 or TRBV6-3 and TRBJ2-7; TRBD1 might be the D (5 bases). The TCR comes from a middle-aged man with Graves' hyperthyroidism that later progressed to Graves' ophthalmopathy. CDR3: CASSYGAIEQYF. CDR3 bases: TGTGCCAGCAGTTACGGGGCTATAGAGCAGTACTTC.